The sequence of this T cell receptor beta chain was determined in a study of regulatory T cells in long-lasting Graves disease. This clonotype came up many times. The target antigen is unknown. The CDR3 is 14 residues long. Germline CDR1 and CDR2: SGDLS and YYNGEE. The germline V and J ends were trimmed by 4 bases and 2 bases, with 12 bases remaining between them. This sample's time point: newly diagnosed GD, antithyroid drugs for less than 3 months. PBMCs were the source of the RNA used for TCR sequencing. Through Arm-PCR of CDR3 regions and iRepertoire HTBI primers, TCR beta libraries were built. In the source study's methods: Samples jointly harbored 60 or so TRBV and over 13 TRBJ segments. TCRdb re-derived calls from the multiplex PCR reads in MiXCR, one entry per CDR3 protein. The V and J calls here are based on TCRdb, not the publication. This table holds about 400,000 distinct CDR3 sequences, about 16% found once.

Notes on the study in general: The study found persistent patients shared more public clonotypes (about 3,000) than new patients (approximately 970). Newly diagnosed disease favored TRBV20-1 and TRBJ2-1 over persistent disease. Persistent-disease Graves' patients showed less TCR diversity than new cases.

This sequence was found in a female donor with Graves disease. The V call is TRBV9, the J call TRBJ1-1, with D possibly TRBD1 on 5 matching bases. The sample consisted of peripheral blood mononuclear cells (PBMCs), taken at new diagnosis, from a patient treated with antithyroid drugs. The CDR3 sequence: CASSPDDSNTEAFF. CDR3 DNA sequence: TGTGCCAGCAGCCCGGATGACAGTAACACTGAAGCTTTCTTT.